This note documents a single T cell receptor (beta chain) sequence. The antigen is unknown. From germline, CDR1 is DFQATT and CDR2 SNEGSKA (reference sequence). V was cut by 3 bases and J by 8 bases, with 22 bases left in between. This CDR3 region has 15 residues. This specimen belongs to a study of CD8 T cells in ankylosing spondylitis. Whole-study findings and limits: Characteristic of ankylosing spondylitis blood, it appeared, was a TCR beta motif comprising about eight highly homologous variants. Reportedly, disease-linked clones are significantly enriched in ankylosing spondylitis patients' matched synovial fluid. Existing reports had already noted some motif variants in reactive arthritis synovial fluid and blood. A CD8+ phenotype characterized the disease-linked clones, which were relatively rare in peripheral blood.

Each TCR beta library was made by quantitative 5'-RACE that incorporated molecular barcodes. TCRdb re-called the 5' RACE reads with MiXCR, one entry per CDR3 protein. Here the sample spans around 450,000 distinct CDR3 sequences, roughly a quarter being singletons. This clonotype was obtained from a male donor with ankylosing spondylitis. Sequenced material: blood, either unsorted or a sorted T cell fraction (not recorded which). V gene TRBV20-1 combines with J gene TRBJ1-1; D gene uncertain. The CDR3 sequence is CSARGFKGLYSEAFF. CDR3 coding DNA: TGCAGTGCTAGGGGCTTTAAAGGGTTATACTCCGAAGCTTTCTTT.